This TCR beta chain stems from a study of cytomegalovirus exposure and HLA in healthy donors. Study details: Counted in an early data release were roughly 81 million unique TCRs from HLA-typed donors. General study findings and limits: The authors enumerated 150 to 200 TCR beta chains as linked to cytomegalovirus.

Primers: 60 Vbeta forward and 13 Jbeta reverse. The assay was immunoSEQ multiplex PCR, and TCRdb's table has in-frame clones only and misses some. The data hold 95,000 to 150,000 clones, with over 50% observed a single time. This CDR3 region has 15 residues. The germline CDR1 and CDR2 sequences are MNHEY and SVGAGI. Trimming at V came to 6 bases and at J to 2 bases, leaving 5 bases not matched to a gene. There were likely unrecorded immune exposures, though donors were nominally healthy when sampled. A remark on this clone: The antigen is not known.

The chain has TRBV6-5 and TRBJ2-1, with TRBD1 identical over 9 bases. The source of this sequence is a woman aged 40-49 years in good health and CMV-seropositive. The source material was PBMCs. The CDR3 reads CASRLGQGPYNEQFF. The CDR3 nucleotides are TGTGCCAGCAGGTTAGGACAGGGGCCCTACAATGAGCAGTTCTTC.